The 20 T cell receptor beta chains listed next were all sequenced from one sample in a study of T cell repertoires in cytomegalovirus infection. TCRdb recomputed calls from the reads with MiXCR, one row per CDR3 protein. The data show roughly 720,000 distinct CDR3 sequences, with less than 40% seen just once and under 3.5% held by the top ten. The sequencing input was PBMCs. The receptors were gathered from a human donor in good health (CMV status not recorded). Some clones in this sample may be carry-over from other donors' samples.

In this sample, this clonotype turned up many times. The genes are TRBV12-3 or TRBV12-4 and TRBJ1-1; D remains unclear. This CDR3 region has 13 residues. V lost 2 bases and J 4 bases, leaving 8 bases between the germline ends. This CDR3 reads CASSLPRFTEAFF. For the CDR3, the DNA is TGTGCCAGCAGTTTACCCAGATTCACTGAAGCTTTCTTT.

V gene TRBV7-2 combines with J gene TRBJ1-5, with unresolved D. The CDR3 sequence is 15 residues long. With 2 bases removed from V and 2 bases from J, the gap between germline ends came to 10 bases. Germline V gene lookup returns CDR1 SGHTA and CDR2 FQGNSA. The CDR3 coding sequence is TGTGCCAGCAGCTTACTGGACGGTGGCAATCAGCCCCAGCATTTT. It yields the protein CASSLLDGGNQPQHF.

Many counts were recorded for this clonotype. This chain uses TRBV7-2 with TRBJ2-3; 7 bases are shared with TRBD1. Per germline, CDR1 SGHTA and CDR2 FQGNSA. The CDR3 covers 15 residues. Trimming at V came to 3 bases and at J to 2 bases, leaving 5 bases not matched to a gene. CDR3 residues: CASSFDRATTDTQYF. CDR3 bases: TGTGCCAGCAGCTTTGACAGGGCCACCACAGATACGCAGTATTTT.

V usage is TRBV28 and J usage is TRBJ2-6; D is undetermined. Deletions cut 6 bases from V and 0 bases from J, with 15 bases between. The germline gives CDR1 MDHEN, CDR2 SYDVKM. The CDR3 extends over 17 amino acids. Here the CDR3 reads CASSQGRLLSGANVLTF. CDR3 DNA: TGTGCCAGCAGCCAAGGGCGGCTGCTCTCTGGGGCCAACGTCCTGACTTTC.

The CDR3, as DNA: TGTGCCAGTAGTAATCACAAGGTAGCCAAAAACATTCAGTACTTC. Amino acids: CASSNHKVAKNIQYF. The J gene is TRBJ2-4, the V gene TRBV19; no clear D gene. The germline V gene has CDR1 LNHDA and CDR2 SQIVND (reference sequence). The CDR3 is made up of 15 amino acids. Trimming shortened V by 4 bases and J by 0 bases, and 10 bases separated the two germline ends.

The chain is built from TRBV7-2 and TRBJ1-4, with 8 bases that match TRBD1. The CDR3 is 15 residues long. CDR1 and CDR2 (germline): SGHTA, FQGNSA. Losses at the gene ends were 5 bases for V and 7 bases for J; bases not matched to a gene: 9. The CDR3 bases are TGTGCCAGCAGCGCTCAGACAGGGGTCTTTGAAAAACTGTTTTTT. Translated, it gives CASSAQTGVFEKLFF.

The chain recombines TRBV30 with TRBJ1-2, with D possibly TRBD1 on 6 matching bases. Germline V CDR1 and CDR2: GTSNPN, SVGIG (reference sequence). The CDR3 loop spans 14 amino acids. V was pared by 0 bases and J by 2 bases, with 10 bases between. CDR3 amino acids: CAWSVKGQNYGYTF. DNA of the CDR3: TGTGCCTGGAGTGTTAAAGGACAGAACTATGGCTACACCTTC.

Only a few counts were recorded for this clonotype. The chain has TRBV27 and TRBJ2-7; D perhaps matches TRBD2 (5 bases). The CDR3 is 13 residues long. Germline assignment: CDR1 MNHEY and CDR2 SMNVEV (reference sequence). Trimming pared 6 bases from V and 6 bases from J, leaving 15 bases between. The CDR3 bases are TGTGCCAGCAGACCCACGGGGTATGGCGAGCAGTACTTC. Translation gives CASRPTGYGEQYF.

This clonotype was observed a single time. The rearrangement joins TRBV29-1 to TRBJ2-3; 9 bases map to TRBD2. Unmatched junction bases numbered 10, after V lost 4 bases and J lost 2 bases. Germline V lookup: CDR1 SQVTM, CDR2 ANQGSEA. The CDR3 totals 16 residues. CDR3: CSVAPLTSGFTDTQYF. The CDR3 DNA reads TGCAGCGTTGCCCCCCTGACTAGCGGATTCACAGATACGCAGTATTTT.

This chain uses TRBV24-1 with TRBJ2-3; 10 bases match TRBD1. J was trimmed by 0 bases and V by 7 bases; bases with no gene match: 9. Germline V gene lookup returns CDR1 KGHDR and CDR2 SFDVKD. This CDR3 comprises 17 residues. The chain's CDR3 is CATRPSTGGGSTDTQYF. The DNA of the CDR3 is TGTGCCACCAGGCCCTCGACAGGGGGCGGGAGCACAGATACGCAGTATTTT.

On this clonotype itself: Possible read error: a much larger clone is one base away. No conserved phenylalanine or tryptophan is present at the end of the CDR3, so a read error is the likely explanation. This sequence joins TRBV7-2 and TRBJ2-6, with D possibly TRBD2 on 6 matching bases. V dropped 1 base and J dropped 2 bases, with 9 bases sitting between them. Germline V gene sequence: CDR1 SGHTA, CDR2 FQGNSA. The CDR3 runs 16 residues. Written as DNA, the CDR3 is TGTGCCAGCAGCTTAGTGCGGGGTACTGGGGCCAACGTCCTGACTTGC. Translation: CASSLVRGTGANVLTC.

The rearrangement uses TRBV27 and TRBJ1-5; maybe TRBD1 (5 bases). Germline values: CDR1 MNHEY, CDR2 SMNVEV (reference sequence). The CDR3 is 14 amino acids. The ends were cut back, 1 base at V and 5 bases at J, with 9 bases in the middle. The chain's CDR3 is CASSLLGLDQPQHF. As DNA, the CDR3 is TGTGCCAGCAGTTTATTGGGGCTCGATCAGCCCCAGCATTTT.

The chain recombines TRBV5-6 with TRBJ2-7; D is ambiguous. Per the germline V gene, CDR1 is SGHDT and CDR2 is YYEEEE. V shed 4 bases and J shed 7 bases, with 18 bases lying between them. The CDR3 has 14 residues. This CDR3 is CASSPWISPGEQYF. The CDR3 DNA reads as TGTGCCAGCAGCCCATGGATAAGTCCGGGTGAGCAGTACTTC.

This clonotype was found once. The V gene is TRBV20-1, the J gene TRBJ1-6; no clear D. This CDR3 contains 13 residues. The germline CDR1 and CDR2 sequences are DFQATT and SNEGSKA (reference sequence). V lost 4 bases and J 9 bases, leaving 13 bases between the germline ends. Here the CDR3 DNA reads TGCAGTGCTAAACCTGATATGAGTTCACCCCTCCACTTT. This translates into CSAKPDMSSPLHF.

This clonotype came up many times. CDR3 DNA sequence: TGTGCCAGCAGCTTAGCGAGGGCAGGGGGCAATCAGCCCCAGCATTTT. Its translation: CASSLARAGGNQPQHF. The chain combines TRBV7-6 with TRBJ1-5; TRBD1 is a possible D gene (6 bases). The germline CDR1 and CDR2 sequences are SGHVS and FNYEAQ. The CDR3 sequence is 16 residues long. V was trimmed by 0 bases and J by 2 bases, leaving 11 bases between them.

The chain carries TRBV19 and TRBJ2-7; D possibly corresponds to TRBD1 (5 bases). This CDR3 is built from 14 residues. From germline, CDR1 is LNHDA and CDR2 SQIVND (reference sequence). Trimming took off 5 bases at V and 3 bases at J, with 14 bases between the two ends. As DNA, the CDR3 is TGTGCCAGTAGTTCGAGGACAACCAACTACGAGCAGTACTTC. It is translated as CASSSRTTNYEQYF.

This clonotype was picked up a small number of times. The rearrangement joins TRBV28 to TRBJ1-2; 9 positions match TRBD1. The CDR3 is 14 amino acids. J lost 3 bases, V lost 4 bases, and 3 bases had no gene match. Germline CDR1 and CDR2: MDHEN and SYDVKM. DNA of the CDR3: TGTGCCAGCAGTTCTACAGGGGGCCACTATGGCTACACCTTC. Translation gives CASSSTGGHYGYTF.

The table lists this clonotype with many counts. This chain uses TRBV7-8 with TRBJ1-4; D is ambiguous. V lost 5 bases, J lost 8 bases, and 9 bases lay in between. The germline V gene has CDR1 SGHVS and CDR2 FQNEAQ. This CDR3 spans 12 amino acids. The CDR3 bases are TGTGCCAGCAGCGGAAGACTGGAAAAACTGTTTTTT. It yields the protein CASSGRLEKLFF.

This rearrangement joins TRBV7-3 to TRBJ1-5; TRBD1 might be the D (6 bases). Germline CDR1 SGHTA, CDR2 FQGTGA. The CDR3 has 17 residues. The ends were cut back, 5 bases at V and 0 bases at J, with 17 bases in the middle. The CDR3: CASSPPWGAYSNQPQHF. The CDR3 DNA follows: TGTGCCAGCAGCCCGCCCTGGGGGGCCTATAGCAATCAGCCCCAGCATTTT.

The V gene is TRBV7-9, the J gene TRBJ2-3, with D unclear. In germline, CDR1 is SEHNR, CDR2 FQNEAQ (reference sequence). CDR3 size: 15 residues. The ends were cut back, 1 base at V and 1 base at J, with 9 bases in the middle. The DNA for the CDR3 is TGTGCCAGCAGCTTAGTCCGCGTGGGCACAGATACGCAGTATTTT. As protein: CASSLVRVGTDTQYF.